This T cell receptor beta chain stems from a study of human T cells and chemical hapten exposure. Study details: Researchers reported sensitizing a roughly 2 cm by roughly 2 cm upper inner arm skin site with 2% DPC.

Documented time point: patch test 2, 6 weeks after DPC sensitization. Treatment here: therapeutic diphenylcyclopropenone sensitization with weekly scalp DPC. Patch tests were applied only after blood draws. This clonotype occurred many times. Its antigen is as yet unknown. The library gave individual cDNA molecules unique molecular identifiers. MiXCR was run by TCRdb on the RACE reads, yielding one entry per CDR3 protein. The profile shows under 100,000 distinct CDR3 sequences, about an eighth of them singletons. Looked up from germline, CDR1 is SGHTA and CDR2 is FQGNSA. V lost 4 bases, J lost 2 bases, and 4 bases stayed unmatched. The CDR3 extends over 14 amino acids. Study results and limitations: In comparison with controls, expanded TCRs gave rise to a significantly larger number of large CDR3 similarity clusters.

The sequence was obtained from a woman in her forties with alopecia areata. Some clones in this sample may be carry-over from other donors' samples. The chain has TRBV7-2 and TRBJ1-2, with TRBD1 matching 7 bases. Material: whole blood, obtained in connection with sensitization to the hapten diphenylcyclopropenone (DPC). CDR3 sequence reads: CASSYGQANYGYTF. As DNA, the CDR3 is TGTGCCAGCAGCTACGGACAGGCGAACTATGGCTACACCTTC. The complete variable domain, with remaining parts taken from reference TRBV7-2 and TRBJ1-2, reads GAGVSQSPSNKVTEKGKDVELRCDPISGHTALYWYRQSLGQGLEFLIYFQGNSAPDKSGLPSDRFSAERTGGSVSTLTIQRTQQEDSAVYLCASSYGQANYGYTFGSGTRLTVV.